The 3 T cell receptor beta chains reported below all come from one sample, sequenced in a study of CD8 T cells in Susac syndrome. The RNA, about 0.45 to 1 ug, was put through reverse transcription using random hexamers. TCRdb recomputed calls from the immunoSEQ multiplex PCR reads with MiXCR, one row per CDR3 protein. The table lists about 250,000 distinct CDR3 sequences, just under 95% of them singletons. Material: CD4+ T cells from PBMCs. The receptors derive from a human donor with multiple sclerosis.

This clonotype has only one observation. V and J are TRBV24-1 and TRBJ2-1; D gene ambiguous. This CDR3 has 15 amino acids. Trimming shortened V by 4 bases and J by 7 bases, and 16 bases separated the two germline ends. CDR1 is KGHDR and CDR2 is SFDVKD in the germline V gene. CDR3 residues: CATSESFLATNEQFF. CDR3 nucleotide sequence: TGTGCCACCAGTGAATCATTTTTGGCCACTAATGAGCAGTTCTTC.

V is TRBV5-4 and J is TRBJ2-1, with 11 positions matching TRBD2. CDR3 length: 15 amino acids. V shed 4 bases, J shed 7 bases, and the junction held 7 bases outside the gene matches. Per germline, CDR1 SGHNT and CDR2 YYREEE (reference sequence). The CDR3 DNA reads as TGTGCCAGCAGCGGAGTAGCGGGAGGGGGGAATGAGCAGTTCTTC. Translated, it gives CASSGVAGGGNEQFF.

The DNA for the CDR3 is TGTGCCAGCAGCTGGGGACAGATTACCTCTGGAAACACCATATATTTT. Translation gives CASSWGQITSGNTIYF. The chain has TRBV5-6 and TRBJ1-3; 7 bases match TRBD1. CDR1 is SGHDT and CDR2 is YYEEEE in the germline V gene. The CDR3 length is 16 residues. V was clipped by 3 bases and J by 0 bases; unmatched bases: 6.